This note documents a single TCR beta chain sequence. Germline V gives CDR1 MNHNS, CDR2 SASEGT. The CDR3 runs 15 residues. Trimming took 0 bases from V and 1 from J, leaving 9 bases between them. This entry comes from a study of shared clonotypes between healthy human individuals. Some clones are missing from TCRdb's copy, which holds only in-frame ones; the method was immunoSEQ multiplex PCR. The sample holds around 2,100,000 clones, about 95% seen once. Naive-designated CD8 cells lacked CD45RO, were positively enriched for CCR7, and omitted terminally differentiated effector memory CD45RA+ cells. The receptor was derived from a man aged 18 to 35 in good health. The chain links TRBV6-1 to TRBJ1-2, with D unresolved. Sequenced input: naive CD8+ T cells sorted from blood. This chain's CDR3 is CASSEATFLNYGYTF. The DNA for the CDR3 is TGTGCCAGCAGTGAAGCGACGTTCCTTAACTATGGCTACACCTTC.